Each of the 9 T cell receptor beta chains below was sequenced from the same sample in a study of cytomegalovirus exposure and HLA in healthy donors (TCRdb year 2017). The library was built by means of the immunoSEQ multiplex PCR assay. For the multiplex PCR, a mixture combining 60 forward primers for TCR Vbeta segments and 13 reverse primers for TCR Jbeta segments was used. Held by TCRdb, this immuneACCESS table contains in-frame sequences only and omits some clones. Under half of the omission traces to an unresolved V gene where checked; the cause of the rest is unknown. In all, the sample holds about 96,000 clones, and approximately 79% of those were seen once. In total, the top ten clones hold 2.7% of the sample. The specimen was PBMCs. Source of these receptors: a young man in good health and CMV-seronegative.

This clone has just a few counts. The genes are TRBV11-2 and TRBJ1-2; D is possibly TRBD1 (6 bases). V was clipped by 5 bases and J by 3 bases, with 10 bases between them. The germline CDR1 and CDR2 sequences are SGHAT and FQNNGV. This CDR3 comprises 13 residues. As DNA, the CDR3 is TGTGCCAGCAGCACCCGACAGGACTATGGCTACACCTTC. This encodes CASSTRQDYGYTF.

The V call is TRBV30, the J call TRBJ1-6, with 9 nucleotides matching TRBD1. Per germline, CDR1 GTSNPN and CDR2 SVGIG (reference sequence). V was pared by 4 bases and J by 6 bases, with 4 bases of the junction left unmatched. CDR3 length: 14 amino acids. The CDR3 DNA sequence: TGTGCCTGGAAGGGGGGACAGGGTAATTCACCCCTCCACTTT. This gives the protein CAWKGGQGNSPLHF.

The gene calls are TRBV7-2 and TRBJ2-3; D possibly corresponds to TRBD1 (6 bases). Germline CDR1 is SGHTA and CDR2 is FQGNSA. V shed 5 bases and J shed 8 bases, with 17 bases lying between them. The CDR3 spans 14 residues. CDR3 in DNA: TGTGCCAGCAGCCGGGACAACACTATCGGTACGCAGTATTTT. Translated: CASSRDNTIGTQYF.

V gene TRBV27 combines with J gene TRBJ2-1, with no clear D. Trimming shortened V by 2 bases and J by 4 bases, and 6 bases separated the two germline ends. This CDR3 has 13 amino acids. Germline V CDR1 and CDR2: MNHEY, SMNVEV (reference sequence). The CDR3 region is CASSLSIYNEQFF. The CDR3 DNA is TGTGCCAGCAGTTTAAGCATTTACAATGAGCAGTTCTTC.

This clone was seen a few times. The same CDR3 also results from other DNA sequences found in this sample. The CDR3 DNA reads as TGTGCCAGCAGCTTACTAGCGTCGAACACTGAAGCTTTCTTT. Protein: CASSLLASNTEAFF. The chain joins TRBV5-6 to TRBJ1-1; no firm D call. With 2 bases removed from V and 1 base from J, the gap between germline ends came to 9 bases. The CDR3 sequence is 14 residues long. Germline-derived CDR1 and CDR2 are SGHDT and YYEEEE.

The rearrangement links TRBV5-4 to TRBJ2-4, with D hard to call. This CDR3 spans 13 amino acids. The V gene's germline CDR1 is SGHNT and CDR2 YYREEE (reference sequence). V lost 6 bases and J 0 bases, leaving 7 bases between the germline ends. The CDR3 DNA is TGTGCCAGCATCAACAAAGCCAAAAACATTCAGTACTTC. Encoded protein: CASINKAKNIQYF.

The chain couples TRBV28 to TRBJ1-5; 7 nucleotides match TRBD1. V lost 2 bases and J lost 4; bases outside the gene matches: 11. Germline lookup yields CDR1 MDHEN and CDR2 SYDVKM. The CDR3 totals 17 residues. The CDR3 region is CASSLKTWTGENQPQHF. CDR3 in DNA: TGTGCCAGCAGTTTAAAGACTTGGACAGGAGAGAATCAGCCCCAGCATTTT.

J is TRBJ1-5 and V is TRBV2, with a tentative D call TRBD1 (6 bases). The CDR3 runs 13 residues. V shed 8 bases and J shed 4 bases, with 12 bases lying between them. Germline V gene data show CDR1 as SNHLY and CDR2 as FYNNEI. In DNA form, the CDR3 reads TGTGCCAGCCACAGGGTCCAGAATCAGCCCCAGCATTTT. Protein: CASHRVQNQPQHF. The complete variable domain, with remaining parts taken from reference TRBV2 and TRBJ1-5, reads EPEVTQTPSHQVTQMGQEVILRCVPISNHLYFYWYRQILGQKVEFLVSFYNNEISEKSEIFDDQFSVERPDGSNFTLKIRSTKLEDSAMYFCASHRVQNQPQHFGDGTRLSIL.

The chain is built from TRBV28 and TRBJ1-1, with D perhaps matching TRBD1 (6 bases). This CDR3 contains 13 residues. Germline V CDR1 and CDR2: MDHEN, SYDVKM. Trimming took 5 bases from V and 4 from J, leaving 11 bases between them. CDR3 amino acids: CASSTDRSTEAFF. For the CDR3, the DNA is TGTGCCAGCAGTACGGACAGATCCACTGAAGCTTTCTTT.